These 18 T cell receptor beta chains originate from one sample sequenced in a study of blood T cell repertoires in COVID-19. The table came from immunoSEQ multiplex PCR; TCRdb's copy has only in-frame clones and leaves some out. The repertoire consists of 150,000 to 200,000 clones, with around 89% occurring once and the leading ten covering about 4.1%. The sample was peripheral blood. These receptors all come from a woman in her 30s with acute or convalescent COVID-19.

This clone was counted a single time. This rearrangement joins TRBV27 to TRBJ1-5; D uncertain. CDR1 MNHEY and CDR2 SMNVEV come from the germline V gene (reference sequence). Trimming shortened V by 2 bases and J by 4 bases, and 6 bases separated the two germline ends. The CDR3 runs 13 residues. The CDR3 protein is CASSLSRNQPQHF. The CDR3 nucleotides read TGTGCCAGCAGTTTAAGTCGGAATCAGCCCCAGCATTTT.

DNA of the CDR3: TGTGCCAGCAGCATCAGTAGCGGTTACAATGAGCAGTTCTTC. It translates to CASSISSGYNEQFF. The chain recombines TRBV7-8 with TRBJ2-1; TRBD2 might be the D (6 bases). Trimming stripped 5 bases from V and 4 bases from J, with 12 bases between. This CDR3 region has 14 residues. Germline V CDR1 and CDR2: SGHVS, FQNEAQ.

The chain carries TRBV7-6 and TRBJ2-1; 14 bases match TRBD2. The V gene end was trimmed by 3 bases and the J gene end by 8 bases; junction bases not matched to a gene: 15. The germline gives CDR1 SGHVS, CDR2 FNYEAQ. The CDR3 totals 19 residues. CDR3: CASSLSNIATSGRVYEQFF. The DNA for the CDR3 is TGTGCCAGCAGCTTGTCTAACATTGCGACTAGCGGGAGGGTTTATGAGCAGTTCTTC.

This rearrangement joins TRBV23-1 to TRBJ2-1; no clear D gene. Being an ORF, TRBV23-1 has a function that is uncertain. The CDR3 runs 17 residues. Trimming took 6 bases from V and 0 from J, leaving 18 bases between them. For the CDR3, the DNA is TGCGCCAGCAGCAAGACCTGGCACAGAAGCTCCTACAATGAGCAGTTCTTC. Translating it yields CASSKTWHRSSYNEQFF.

The rearrangement joins TRBV16 to TRBJ2-7; TRBD1 matches at 7 bases. With 4 bases clipped from V and 5 bases from J, the junction kept 11 bases outside the gene matches. The CDR3 is 15 residues long. The germline CDR1 and CDR2 sequences are KGHSY and FQNENV. DNA of the CDR3: TGTGCCAGCAGCCCCCTGAGACAGGGTGAGGACGAGCAGTACTTC. Protein sequence: CASSPLRQGEDEQYF.

V is TRBV3-1 (or the pseudogene TRBV3-2) and J is TRBJ1-2, with 8 bases identical to TRBD1. CDR3 length: 16 residues. Germline trimming cut 2 bases from V and 4 bases from J; bases unmatched to any gene: 9. The germline CDR1 and CDR2 sequences are LGHDT and YNNKEL (reference sequence). CDR3 sequence: CASSQWGQALGYGYTF. The CDR3 DNA follows: TGTGCCAGCAGCCAATGGGGACAGGCATTAGGCTATGGCTACACCTTC.

The V call is TRBV9, the J call TRBJ1-3; 7 nucleotides line up with TRBD1. The CDR3 runs 15 residues. V shed 4 bases, J shed 4 bases, and the junction held 8 bases outside the gene matches. CDR1 is SGDLS and CDR2 is YYNGEE in the germline V gene. The CDR3 DNA is TGTGCCAGCAGCACTCAGACAGGGTCAGGAAACACCATATATTTT. It specifies CASSTQTGSGNTIYF.

The chain combines TRBV11-3 with TRBJ2-3; TRBD1 matches at 9 bases. The CDR3 is 13 amino acids. The germline gives CDR1 SGHNT, CDR2 YENEEA. Germline trimming cut 6 bases from V and 6 bases from J; bases unmatched to any gene: 4. The CDR3, as DNA: TGTGCCAGCAGGGGACAGGGTTTGGATACGCAGTATTTT. It codes for CASRGQGLDTQYF.

V usage is TRBV5-1 and J usage is TRBJ1-2, with a possible D match to TRBD1 (5 bases). The CDR3 spans 15 residues. CDR1 is SGHRS, CDR2 YFSETQ, per germline. Trimming removed 5 bases from V and 8 bases from J, with 22 bases in between. CDR3 sequence: CASRPGSTGGSGYTF. Written as DNA, the CDR3 is TGCGCCAGCAGGCCCGGCTCCACAGGTGGGTCCGGCTACACCTTC.

This clone was seen only once. The chain links TRBV5-1 to TRBJ1-1; D is ambiguous. This CDR3 has 14 residues. The germline gives CDR1 SGHRS, CDR2 YFSETQ. The V and J ends lost 2 bases and 0 bases respectively, with 8 bases between them. CDR3 nucleotides: TGCGCCAGCAGCTTAGAGGCCTTGAACACTGAAGCTTTCTTT. Protein: CASSLEALNTEAFF.

V is TRBV4-1 and J is TRBJ1-4, with 10 bases identical to TRBD1. In germline, CDR1 is MGHRA, CDR2 YSYEKL. The CDR3 spans 14 residues. V gave up 3 bases and J gave up 7 bases; unmatched junction bases: 2. The chain's CDR3 is CASSHGTGVEKLFF. As DNA, the CDR3 is TGCGCCAGCAGCCATGGGACAGGGGTTGAAAAACTGTTTTTT.

The V and J genes are TRBV10-3 and TRBJ2-3, with D perhaps matching TRBD2 (6 bases). V lost 8 bases, J lost 0 bases, and 15 bases lay in between. Per germline, CDR1 ENHRY and CDR2 SYGVKD. The CDR3 contains 15 residues. For the CDR3, the DNA is TGTGCCATCGCCGAGACTAGTTATAGCACAGATACGCAGTATTTT. It is translated as CAIAETSYSTDTQYF.

This chain connects TRBV7-8 to TRBJ1-1, with D unclear. Trimming left V 4 bases short and J 8 bases short, with 20 bases between. This CDR3 spans 15 amino acids. The germline V gene encodes CDR1 SGHVS and CDR2 FQNEAQ. CDR3 sequence reads: CASSSGSGLGEEAFF. CDR3 in DNA: TGTGCCAGCAGCTCGGGCAGTGGACTCGGGGAGGAAGCTTTCTTT.

The genes are TRBV5-1 and TRBJ2-5; 11 nucleotides agree with TRBD2. After removal of 0 bases from V and 1 base from J, the junction contained 2 bases not matched to a gene. This CDR3 spans 16 amino acids. CDR1 SGHRS and CDR2 YFSETQ come from the germline V gene. CDR3 in amino acids: CASSLGLAGTQETQYF. CDR3 sequence (DNA): TGCGCCAGCAGCTTGGGACTAGCGGGGACCCAAGAGACCCAGTACTTC.

The chain is built from TRBV18 and TRBJ2-1, with 7 bases matching TRBD2. The CDR3 length is 13 residues. V gave up 4 bases and J gave up 6 bases; unmatched junction bases: 3. Germline V gene data show CDR1 as KGHSH and CDR2 as LQKENI. The CDR3 nucleotides read TGTGCCAGCTCACTTGGGACTATCAATGAGCAGTTCTTC. Translation gives CASSLGTINEQFF.

The chain employs TRBV7-2 and TRBJ2-5, with TRBD2 identical over 16 bases. From germline, CDR1 is SGHTA and CDR2 FQGNSA. The CDR3 is 16 amino acids. V shed 4 bases and J 7 bases; nucleotides not matched to a gene: 6. CDR3 protein: CASSSGTSGRGGTQYF. The DNA of the CDR3 is TGTGCCAGCAGCTCAGGGACTAGCGGGAGGGGGGGGACCCAGTACTTC.

The chain recombines TRBV9 with TRBJ2-3; no firm D call. Trimming pared 4 bases from V and 3 bases from J, leaving 9 bases between. Germline V gene sequence: CDR1 SGDLS, CDR2 YYNGEE. The CDR3 contains 13 residues. CDR3 sequence (DNA): TGTGCCAGCAGCACACAAAGAACAGATACGCAGTATTTT. This translates into CASSTQRTDTQYF.

V gene TRBV27 combines with J gene TRBJ2-3; D gene unclear. This CDR3 has 14 residues. Trimming shortened V by 7 bases and J by 0 bases, and 11 bases separated the two germline ends. CDR1 and CDR2 from the germline V gene are MNHEY and SMNVEV (reference sequence). CDR3 bases: TGTGCCAGCAAAGATAAGCGAAGCACAGATACGCAGTATTTT. Protein: CASKDKRSTDTQYF.